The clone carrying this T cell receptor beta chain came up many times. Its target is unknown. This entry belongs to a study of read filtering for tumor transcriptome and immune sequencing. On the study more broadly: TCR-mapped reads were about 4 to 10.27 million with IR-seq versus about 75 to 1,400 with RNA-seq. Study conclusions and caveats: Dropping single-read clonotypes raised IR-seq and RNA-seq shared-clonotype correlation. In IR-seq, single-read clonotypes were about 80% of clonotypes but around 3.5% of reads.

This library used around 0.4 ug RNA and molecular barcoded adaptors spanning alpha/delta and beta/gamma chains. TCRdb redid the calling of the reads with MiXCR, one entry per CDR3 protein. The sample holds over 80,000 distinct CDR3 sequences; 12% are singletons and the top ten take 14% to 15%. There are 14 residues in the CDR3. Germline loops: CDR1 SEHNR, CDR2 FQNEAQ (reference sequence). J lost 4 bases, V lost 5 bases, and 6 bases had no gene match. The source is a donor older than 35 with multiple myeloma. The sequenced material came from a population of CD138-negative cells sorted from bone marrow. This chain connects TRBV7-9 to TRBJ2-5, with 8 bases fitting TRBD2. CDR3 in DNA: TGTGCCAGCAGCCCTATAAGCGGGAGAGAGACCCAGTACTTC. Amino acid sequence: CASSPISGRETQYF.